This record covers a single T cell receptor beta chain. Using immunoSEQ multiplex PCR, the repertoire was profiled, and TCRdb retains in-frame clones only, with some absent. Of 1.5 million to 2.5 million clones in the sample, approximately 94% were seen once. Only CD45RO-negative cells positively selected for CCR7 counted as naive CD8 cells, so terminally differentiated effector memory CD45RA+ cells were excluded. CDR3 length: 15 residues. Trimming removed 3 bases from V and 4 bases from J, with 12 bases in between. The germline gives CDR1 LGHNA, CDR2 YSLEER. The data originate from a study of shared clonotypes between healthy human individuals. Study as a whole: Donors, aged 18 to 49, were a couple of women and three men.

The sequence was collected from a man younger than 30 in good health. Input material: naive CD8+ T cells sorted from blood. The chain recombines TRBV4-3 with TRBJ1-4; D is unresolved. The CDR3 DNA sequence: TGCGCCAGCAGCCAGGATGACCGATTTAATGAAAAACTGTTTTTT. This gives the protein CASSQDDRFNEKLFF.